The entry below describes one T cell receptor beta chain. Its antigen is currently unknown. Unique molecular identifiers were built into the TCRbeta library. TCRdb reanalysed the PCR reads using MiXCR and keeps one entry per CDR3 protein. The sample carries a few hundred thousand distinct CDR3 sequences, approximately 30% recorded once. Germline CDR1 reads SGHDT; CDR2 reads YYEEEE. The CDR3 is made up of 16 amino acids. Trimming pared 4 bases from V and 0 bases from J, leaving 14 bases between. The sample comes from a study of T-cell reconstitution after alpha-beta-depleted transplantation in children. Overall study results and limits: Reportedly, only several hundred clones from non-depleted graft cells drove alpha-beta T-cell counts at about two months. Newly produced T cells mostly accounted for T-cell counts and diversity one year post-transplant. The high TCRbeta diversity at day 60 in some patients came from surviving recipient T cells and thymic progenitors.

The starting material was PBMCs, obtained before TCRalphabeta/CD19-depleted stem cell transplant. This clonotype was obtained from a boy under three years old with Wiskott-Aldrich syndrome, due to receive a stem cell transplant. J is TRBJ2-1 and V is TRBV5-6, with D possibly matching TRBD2 (6 bases). CDR3 nucleotides: TGTGCCAGCAGCCGCCCGGGGGAGATCTCCTACAATGAGCAGTTCTTC. It yields the protein CASSRPGEISYNEQFF.